A selection of T cell receptor beta chains follows, all from one sample in a study of spatial heterogeneity in lung cancer. TCRdb fed the 5' RACE reads into MiXCR, producing one record per CDR3 protein. The table lists 25,000 or so distinct CDR3 sequences, approximately 5.5% of them singletons. Sequences were derived from PBMCs, sampled at follow-up. These receptors all come from a male donor with early-stage non-small cell lung cancer. Each CDR3 is given without its conserved first and last residue.

j_call	v_call	cdr3_aa
TRBJ1-3	TRBV4-3	ASSQDTGGTGNTIY
TRBJ2-7	TRBV4-1	ASSQDSFAGGNEQY
TRBJ1-1	TRBV2	ASSRGIGTEAF
TRBJ1-1	TRBV7-8	ASGVTGQGNTEAF
TRBJ1-5	TRBV7-2	ASSLVTTPLSNQPQH
TRBJ2-1	TRBV12-3/TRBV12-4	ASSNRTSRYNEQF
TRBJ1-5	TRBV7-2	ASSTTGTGNQPQH
TRBJ2-1	TRBV5-1	ASSLTGDEQF
TRBJ2-3	TRBV9	ASSADYRGTDTQY
TRBJ2-3	TRBV11-3	ASSSGVTDTQY
TRBJ2-3	TRBV2	ASSAGTVRDTQY
TRBJ2-1	TRBV2	ASSRQSAGLAGNNEQF
TRBJ1-5	TRBV7-9	ASSLDKYNQPQH
TRBJ2-7	TRBV3-1	ASSQTPTGQEQY
TRBJ2-1	TRBV7-6	ASSLTGGRSNEQF
TRBJ1-1	TRBV5-1	ASSWDSPINTEAF
TRBJ1-6	TRBV6-1	ASSEETYNSPLH